A single sample is the source of the 28 T cell receptor beta chains below, sequenced in a study of early T cells in non-severe SARS-CoV-2 infection. TCRdb re-called the 5' RACE reads with MiXCR, one entry per CDR3 protein. This sample has over 70,000 distinct CDR3 sequences, with approximately 15% found just once. Sequences were derived from whole blood, sampled at baseline. All receptors derive from an adult who was a healthcare worker with PCR-confirmed SARS-CoV-2 infection or an uninfected control (not recorded which).

The rearrangement joins TRBV20-1 to TRBJ2-7; 8 positions match TRBD2. V trimming: 8 bases; J trimming: 2 bases; junction bases outside the gene matches: 5. Germline CDR1 is DFQATT and CDR2 is SNEGSKA (reference sequence). This CDR3 contains 12 residues. The CDR3 nucleotides are TGCAGTAATCAGCGGGGGCCCTACGAGCAGTACTTC. Translating gives CSNQRGPYEQYF.

This chain joins TRBV29-1 and TRBJ1-5; 7 nucleotides match TRBD1. Germline V gene lookup returns CDR1 SQVTM and CDR2 ANQGSEA. The CDR3 loop spans 14 amino acids. Losses at the gene ends were 6 bases for V and 4 bases for J; bases not matched to a gene: 9. CDR3 in DNA: TGCAGCGTAAAAGGGGGCTATGGAAATCAGCCCCAGCATTTT. This translates into CSVKGGYGNQPQHF.

The table lists this clonotype with a few counts. The chain uses TRBV5-4 and TRBJ1-5; D gene ambiguous. This CDR3 has 13 residues. CDR1 and CDR2 (germline): SGHNT, YYREEE (reference sequence). Deletions cut 0 bases from V and 7 bases from J, with 8 bases between. The CDR3 protein is CASSLAMDQPQHF. In DNA, the CDR3 is TGTGCCAGCAGCTTGGCTATGGACCAGCCCCAGCATTTT. The full variable domain, completed using reference TRBV5-4 and TRBJ1-5, is ETGVTQSPTHLIKTRGQQVTLRCSSQSGHNTVSWYQQALGQGPQFIFQYYREEENGRGNFPPRFSGLQFPNYSSELNVNALELDDSALYLCASSLAMDQPQHFGDGTRLSIL.

This clonotype was detected only a few times. The V and J genes are TRBV9 and TRBJ1-2; the match to TRBD1 covers 12 bases. V trimming: 1 base; J trimming: 3 bases; junction bases outside the gene matches: 7. From germline, CDR1 is SGDLS and CDR2 YYNGEE. CDR3 length: 17 amino acids. The CDR3 DNA sequence: TGTGCCAGCAGCGTAAATGGAGGGACAGGGGGCCACTATGGCTACACCTTC. This codes for CASSVNGGTGGHYGYTF. The variable domain in full, with the rest retrieved from reference TRBV9 and TRBJ1-2, is DSGVTQTPKHLITATGQRVTLRCSPRSGDLSVYWYQQSLDQGLQFLIQYYNGEERAKGNILERFSAQQFPDLHSELNLSSLELGDSALYFCASSVNGGTGGHYGYTFGSGTRLTVV.

Here the CDR3 reads CATSEASGWGDGELFF. As DNA, the CDR3 is TGTGCCACCAGTGAGGCTAGCGGGTGGGGCGACGGGGAGCTGTTTTTT. J is TRBJ2-2 and V is TRBV24-1; 8 bases are a match to TRBD2. From germline, CDR1 is KGHDR and CDR2 SFDVKD. J gave up 7 bases and V 4 bases, and 10 bases lay outside the gene matches. The CDR3 runs 16 residues.

V is TRBV18 and J is TRBJ2-1; D gene unclear. The V and J ends lost 3 bases and 3 bases respectively, with 15 bases between them. The CDR3 covers 16 residues. CDR1 and CDR2 (germline): KGHSH, LQKENI. CDR3 DNA sequence: TGTGCCAGCTCACCTTTAACCGGTGTATACTACAATGAGCAGTTCTTC. Its translation: CASSPLTGVYYNEQFF.

This clonotype was counted ten times or more. The genes are TRBV28 and TRBJ1-2, with D possibly TRBD1 on 5 matching bases. CDR1 MDHEN and CDR2 SYDVKM come from the germline V gene. V lost 5 bases, J lost 2 bases, and 12 bases lay in between. The CDR3 is 14 amino acids. CDR3 in amino acids: CASSLTQENYGYTF. CDR3 DNA: TGTGCCAGCAGTCTAACACAGGAGAACTATGGCTACACCTTC.

V usage is TRBV20-1 and J usage is TRBJ2-7; no definite D call. The V and J ends lost 0 bases and 3 bases respectively, with 6 bases between them. The CDR3 extends over 12 amino acids. CDR1 is DFQATT and CDR2 is SNEGSKA in the germline V gene (reference sequence). The CDR3 DNA is TGCAGTGCTAGAGAGGACCACTACGAGCAGTACTTC. Amino acids: CSAREDHYEQYF.

V is TRBV7-8 and J is TRBJ2-1; unclear D gene. Trimming removed 1 base at V and 2 bases at J, with 12 bases between. Germline V gene data show CDR1 as SGHVS and CDR2 as FQNEAQ. This CDR3 contains 16 residues. As DNA, the CDR3 is TGTGCCAGCAGCTTAGTGGACGCCGTCCCCTACAATGAGCAGTTCTTC. This gives the protein CASSLVDAVPYNEQFF. The full variable domain, rest sourced from reference TRBV7-8 and TRBJ2-1, is GAGVSQSPRYKVAKRGQDVALRCDPISGHVSLFWYQQALGQGPEFLTYFQNEAQLDKSGLPSDRFFAERPEGSVSTLKIQRTQQEDSAVYLCASSLVDAVPYNEQFFGPGTRLTVL.

This clonotype was seen only a few times. V and J are TRBV11-2 and TRBJ2-2, with a weak D call TRBD1 (5 bases). CDR3 length: 14 residues. Trimming cost V 8 bases and J 0 bases, with 10 bases left between them. The germline gives CDR1 SGHAT, CDR2 FQNNGV. The CDR3: CASLGHTNTGELFF. CDR3 sequence (DNA): TGTGCCAGCCTGGGGCATACGAACACCGGGGAGCTGTTTTTT.

The chain uses TRBV9 and TRBJ2-1, with no clear D. V lost 5 bases and J 8 bases, leaving 8 bases between the germline ends. This CDR3 is 11 amino acids long. Germline-derived CDR1 and CDR2 are SGDLS and YYNGEE. CDR3 sequence reads: CASSVSDEQFF. In DNA form, the CDR3 reads TGTGCCAGCAGTGTAAGCGATGAGCAGTTCTTC.

This clonotype was seen repeatedly, ten times or more. This chain joins TRBV5-1 and TRBJ2-5, with TRBD1 matching 8 bases. The CDR3 loop spans 13 amino acids. Germline CDR1 reads SGHRS; CDR2 reads YFSETQ. Germline trimming cut 4 bases from V and 5 bases from J; bases unmatched to any gene: 4. The CDR3 DNA reads as TGCGCCAGCAGCACTGGACAGGGCGAGACCCAGTACTTC. Its protein is CASSTGQGETQYF.

The V gene is TRBV3-1, the J gene TRBJ2-5; tentative D call: TRBD1 (5 bases). Trimming stripped 4 bases from V and 0 bases from J, with 12 bases between. The CDR3 length is 15 residues. CDR1 LGHDT and CDR2 YNNKEL come from the germline V gene (reference sequence). CDR3 DNA sequence: TGTGCCAGCAGCCCCTACCAGGGCTACCAAGAGACCCAGTACTTC. Protein: CASSPYQGYQETQYF.

The rearrangement joins TRBV28 to TRBJ2-6; no reliable D call. The germline gives CDR1 MDHEN, CDR2 SYDVKM. Trimming took off 1 base at V and 0 bases at J, with 7 bases between the two ends. The CDR3 contains 16 residues. CDR3 protein: CASSLFRNSGANVLTF. DNA of the CDR3: TGTGCCAGCAGTTTATTCAGAAACTCTGGGGCCAACGTCCTGACTTTC.

The genes are TRBV20-1 and TRBJ1-1, with unresolved D. In germline, CDR1 is DFQATT, CDR2 SNEGSKA (reference sequence). The V end lost 6 bases, the J end lost 3 bases, and 14 bases lay between the germline ends. The CDR3 runs 13 residues. The CDR3 region is CSAVWGLDTEAFF. The CDR3 DNA follows: TGCAGTGCCGTGTGGGGATTGGACACTGAAGCTTTCTTT.

The sample holds many counts of this clonotype. V usage is TRBV2 and J usage is TRBJ2-7; 9 nucleotides align to TRBD1. The CDR3 is 16 residues long. The junction had 12 bases not matched to a gene; V was cut back by 6 bases and J by 3 bases. The germline gives CDR1 SNHLY, CDR2 FYNNEI. Written as DNA, the CDR3 is TGTGCCAGCAGATCAGAGATCCGGGACAGGGACTACGAGCAGTACTTC. It specifies CASRSEIRDRDYEQYF.

V is TRBV2 and J is TRBJ2-1; 14 bases are a match to TRBD2. V shed 10 bases and J 6 bases; nucleotides not matched to a gene: 5. Germline CDR1 and CDR2: SNHLY and FYNNEI. This CDR3 contains 14 residues. In DNA form, the CDR3 reads TGTGCCATCGAGGGACTAGCGGGAGTCAATGAGCAGTTCTTC. Translating it yields CAIEGLAGVNEQFF.

The chain is built from TRBV29-1 and TRBJ2-3; possible D gene TRBD2, 6 bases. Trimming shortened V by 6 bases and J by 0 bases, and 10 bases separated the two germline ends. The CDR3 loop spans 13 amino acids. Per the germline V gene, CDR1 is SQVTM and CDR2 is ANQGSEA. The DNA of the CDR3 is TGCAGCGTAGGCGGGGCTAGCACAGATACGCAGTATTTT. It codes for CSVGGASTDTQYF.

This clonotype was detected a few times. The V and J genes are TRBV6-5 and TRBJ2-2, with D possibly matching TRBD2 (5 bases). Per the germline V gene, CDR1 is MNHEY and CDR2 is SVGAGI. The CDR3 length is 13 residues. Trimming stripped 6 bases from V and 1 base from J, with 6 bases between. For the CDR3, the DNA is TGTGCCAGCAGGGCGGGGAACACCGGGGAGCTGTTTTTT. Its protein is CASRAGNTGELFF.

This clonotype turned up a few times. This chain connects TRBV27 to TRBJ2-1; 9 bases map to TRBD2. CDR1 and CDR2 from the germline V gene are MNHEY and SMNVEV (reference sequence). J was trimmed by 10 bases and V by 2 bases; bases with no gene match: 9. This CDR3 contains 15 residues. CDR3 protein: CASSLPSGRPGEQFF. CDR3 nucleotides: TGTGCCAGCAGTTTACCAAGCGGGAGGCCGGGAGAGCAGTTCTTC.

The CDR3 spells CASRLGLAGLNEQFF. The CDR3 DNA reads as TGTGCCAGCAGACTAGGGCTAGCGGGACTGAATGAGCAGTTCTTC. The rearrangement joins TRBV12-3 or TRBV12-4 to TRBJ2-1; 9 bases agree with TRBD2. This CDR3 spans 15 amino acids. J gave up 7 bases and V 6 bases, and 10 bases lay outside the gene matches.

This chain joins TRBV2 and TRBJ2-3, with 7 positions matching TRBD2. The CDR3 has 14 amino acids. Trimming took 8 bases from V and 0 from J; bases not matched to a gene: 5. In germline, CDR1 is SNHLY, CDR2 FYNNEI. CDR3 nucleotides: TGTGCCAGCGGGAGGGTGACTAGCACAGATACGCAGTATTTT. It translates to CASGRVTSTDTQYF.

A few counts support this clonotype. The CDR3 DNA sequence: TGTGCCACCAGTGACCGGTGGGACACCGGGGAGCTGTTTTTT. The encoded protein is CATSDRWDTGELFF. The gene calls are TRBV24-1 and TRBJ2-2, with D unresolved. V was cut by 4 bases and J by 3 bases, with 8 bases left in between. The CDR3 has 14 amino acids. The V gene's germline CDR1 is KGHDR and CDR2 SFDVKD.

This clonotype was detected only a few times. The chain has TRBV7-6 and TRBJ1-3, with 8 nucleotides matching TRBD1. The CDR3 sequence is 15 residues long. Germline trimming cut 5 bases from V and 3 bases from J; bases unmatched to any gene: 6. CDR1 SGHVS and CDR2 FNYEAQ come from the germline V gene. Here the CDR3 DNA reads TGTGCCAGCAGCCGACAGGGGACTGGTGGAAACACCATATATTTT. Protein product: CASSRQGTGGNTIYF.

The chain couples TRBV28 to TRBJ1-1, with a possible D match to TRBD1 (5 bases). This CDR3 is built from 15 residues. Germline V gene sequence: CDR1 MDHEN, CDR2 SYDVKM. Trimming shortened V by 4 bases and J by 5 bases, and 17 bases separated the two germline ends. CDR3 sequence reads: CASSSPLKKGTEAFF. The CDR3 DNA is TGTGCCAGCAGTTCCCCTCTAAAAAAGGGGACTGAAGCTTTCTTT.

This clonotype showed up many times. The chain links TRBV29-1 to TRBJ2-7; 10 bases match TRBD1. Germline loops: CDR1 SQVTM, CDR2 ANQGSEA. The CDR3 length is 13 residues. After removal of 4 bases from V and 4 bases from J, the junction contained 4 bases not matched to a gene. CDR3 loop: CSVGKGQGYEQYF. Here the CDR3 DNA reads TGCAGCGTTGGGAAGGGACAGGGGTACGAGCAGTACTTC.

This clonotype was seen a handful of times. V usage is TRBV20-1 and J usage is TRBJ2-3, with a weak D call TRBD2 (5 bases). The V end was cut by 5 bases, the J end by 1 base, with 16 bases between. Germline values: CDR1 DFQATT, CDR2 SNEGSKA (reference sequence). CDR3 length: 15 residues. CDR3 nucleotides: TGCAGTGCTCAGACCCCGAGGGAGCGCACAGATACGCAGTATTTT. Protein product: CSAQTPRERTDTQYF.

This clonotype was detected a few times. CDR3 protein: CATSETGQDGGYTF. CDR3 DNA: TGTGCCACCAGTGAAACCGGACAGGACGGCGGCTACACCTTC. This rearrangement joins TRBV24-1 to TRBJ1-2; 7 nucleotides match TRBD1. Trimming removed 4 bases from V and 8 bases from J; junction bases left unmatched: 9. The CDR3 is 14 amino acids. Per the germline V gene, CDR1 is KGHDR and CDR2 is SFDVKD.